This T cell receptor (beta chain) was recovered during a study of blood T cell repertoires in COVID-19. Study context: Sources were T cells, B-cell-depleted T cells, or PBMCs; the material itself was cDNA or gDNA.

Original methodology: Cell counts per sample came from amplifying reference gene primers. Assay used: immunoSEQ multiplex PCR; TCRdb lists only in-frame clones, some missing. V, J and clone size reflect that table, while D and trimming were determined from the DNA. The data show about 160,000 clones, around 82% seen once. Germline V gives CDR1 SEHNR, CDR2 FQNEAQ (reference sequence). CDR3 length: 15 residues. The V end was cut by 1 base, the J end by 10 bases, with 19 bases between. Seattle cases were enrolled at active infection and followed longitudinally. Sequenced: peripheral blood. The TCR comes from a woman aged 35 to 49 with COVID-19, enrolled during active disease. This sequence joins TRBV7-9 and TRBJ1-1; maybe TRBD1 (6 bases). The CDR3 here is CASSLEAGGALGAFF. DNA of the CDR3: TGTGCCAGCAGCTTAGAGGCGGGGGGGGCCCTGGGAGCTTTCTTT. The whole variable domain, remainder taken from reference TRBV7-9 and TRBJ1-1, is DTGVSQNPRHKITKRGQNVTFRCDPISEHNRLYWYRQTLGQGPEFLTYFQNEAQLEKSRLLSDRFSAERPKGSFSTLEIQRTEQGDSAMYLCASSLEAGGALGAFFGQGTRLTVV.